The 4 T cell receptor beta chains below were found in one sample sequenced in a study of blood T cell repertoires in COVID-19. TCRdb keeps only in-frame clones here, not all; method: immunoSEQ multiplex PCR. The table lists 75,000 to 100,000 clones, around 87% of them singletons. The specimen was peripheral blood. The receptors derive from a human donor in a cohort sampled during active COVID-19.

This chain uses TRBV28 with TRBJ2-3; 9 bases fit TRBD2. The germline V gene has CDR1 MDHEN and CDR2 SYDVKM. The CDR3 has 17 residues. V shed 6 bases, J shed 5 bases, and the junction held 15 bases outside the gene matches. The CDR3 sequence is CASSSPAAGGRRDTQYF. CDR3 sequence (DNA): TGTGCCAGCAGCTCCCCTGCGGCGGGAGGGCGGAGAGATACGCAGTATTTT.

The chain employs TRBV5-1 and TRBJ2-1; no firm D call. The germline V gene encodes CDR1 SGHRS and CDR2 YFSETQ. Deletions cut 0 bases from V and 4 bases from J, with 11 bases between. This CDR3 region has 15 residues. This CDR3 reads CASSLEPRLYNEQFF. The CDR3, as DNA: TGCGCCAGCAGCTTGGAACCGCGGTTGTACAATGAGCAGTTCTTC.

This CDR3 reads CASRSSRAVEKLFF. CDR3 DNA sequence: TGTGCCAGCAGATCAAGCAGGGCTGTGGAAAAACTGTTTTTT. The chain recombines TRBV7-9 with TRBJ1-4, with D perhaps TRBD1 (5 bases). The CDR3 consists of 14 residues. Trimming pared 6 bases from V and 8 bases from J, leaving 16 bases between. CDR1 and CDR2 from the germline V gene are SEHNR and FQNEAQ (reference sequence).

V is TRBV12-3 or TRBV12-4 and J is TRBJ1-5, with D hard to call. The CDR3 consists of 13 residues. The V end was cut by 6 bases, the J end by 2 bases, with 8 bases between. CDR3 sequence reads: CASSQSGNQPQHF. The CDR3 coding sequence is TGTGCCAGCAGCCAGTCAGGCAATCAGCCCCAGCATTTT.